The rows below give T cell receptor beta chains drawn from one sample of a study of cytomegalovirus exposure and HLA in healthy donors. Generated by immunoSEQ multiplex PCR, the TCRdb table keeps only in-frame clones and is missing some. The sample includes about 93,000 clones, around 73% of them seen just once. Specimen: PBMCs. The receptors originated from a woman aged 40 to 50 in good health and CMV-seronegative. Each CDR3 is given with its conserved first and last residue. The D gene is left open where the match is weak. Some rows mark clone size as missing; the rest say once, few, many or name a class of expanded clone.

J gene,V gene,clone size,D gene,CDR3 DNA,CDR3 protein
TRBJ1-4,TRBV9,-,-,TGTGCCAGCAGTGGGGCCCCAGGAAATGAAAAACTGTTTTTT,CASSGAPGNEKLFF
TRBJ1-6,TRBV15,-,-,TGTGCCACCAGCCCCACAGGGAAATTACTCCACTTT,CATSPTGKLLHF
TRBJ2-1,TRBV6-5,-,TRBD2,TGTGCCAGCAGTTCGCCACTAGCGGGAGGGCGAAATGAGCAGTTCTTC,CASSSPLAGGRNEQFF
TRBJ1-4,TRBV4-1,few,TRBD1,TGCGCCAGCAGCCAGACCGACAGGGATTACGAAAAACTGTTTTTT,CASSQTDRDYEKLFF
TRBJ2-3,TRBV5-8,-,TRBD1,TGTGCCAGCAGCATTGGACAGGGCACAGATACGCAGTATTTT,CASSIGQGTDTQYF
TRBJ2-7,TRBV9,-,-,TGTGCCAGCAGCGCCTCCACAGGGCCCGCCTCCTACGAGCAGTACTTC,CASSASTGPASYEQYF
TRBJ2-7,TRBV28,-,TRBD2,TGTGCCAGCAGTTCTAGGACTAGCGGGAGGGTCGACTACGAGCAGTACTTC,CASSSRTSGRVDYEQYF
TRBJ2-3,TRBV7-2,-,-,TGTGCCAGCAGCTTAACGGGAAGCACAGATACGCAGTATTTT,CASSLTGSTDTQYF
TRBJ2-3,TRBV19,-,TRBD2,TGTGCCAGTAGTATAGGACTAGCGACAGATACGCAGTATTTT,CASSIGLATDTQYF
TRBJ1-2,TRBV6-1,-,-,TGTGCCAGCAGTGAAGGACAGTCCAACTATGGCTACACCTTC,CASSEGQSNYGYTF
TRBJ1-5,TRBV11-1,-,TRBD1,TGTGCCAGCAGCCGGACAGGGGAGAGTTCCCAGCATTTT,CASSRTGESSQHF
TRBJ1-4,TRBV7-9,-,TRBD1,TGTGCCAGCAGCTCCAGGGACAGACGTAATGAAAAACTGTTTTTT,CASSSRDRRNEKLFF
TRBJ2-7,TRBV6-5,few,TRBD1,TGTGCCAGCAGTTACTCCGGGACAGGGGGCTACGAGCAGTACTTC,CASSYSGTGGYEQYF
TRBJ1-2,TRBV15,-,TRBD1,TGTGCCACCAGCAGAGATGGGACAGGGAGACTCTATGGCTACACCTTC,CATSRDGTGRLYGYTF
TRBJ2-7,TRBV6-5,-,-,TGTGCCAGCAGTTACAGCACAGGGCCCTCCTACGAGCAGTACTTC,CASSYSTGPSYEQYF
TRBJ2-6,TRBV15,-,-,TGTGCCACCAGCAGAGACAGGGTTCGTATTAATGCTGGGGCCAACGTCCTGACTTTC,CATSRDRVRINAGANVLTF
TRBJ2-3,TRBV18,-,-,TGTGCCAGCTCACCACTATCGGCGGGCAGCACAGATACGCAGTATTTT,CASSPLSAGSTDTQYF
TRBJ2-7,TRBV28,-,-,TGTGCCAGCAGTTTAATTGGGCGGGACTTTGACCAAGAGCAGTACTTC,CASSLIGRDFDQEQYF
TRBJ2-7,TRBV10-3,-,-,TGTGCCATCCCTGTCGGCGGCCAGACCTACGAGCAGTACTTC,CAIPVGGQTYEQYF
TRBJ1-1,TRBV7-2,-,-,TGTGCCAGCAGCCCCGTTTGGAGTCCGAACACTGAAGCTTTCTTT,CASSPVWSPNTEAFF
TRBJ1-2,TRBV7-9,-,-,TGTGCCAGCAGCTTCGACAGGTTAAACTATGGCTACACCTTC,CASSFDRLNYGYTF
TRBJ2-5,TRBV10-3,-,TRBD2,TGTGCCATCAGTGAGTCTGGCACCACGGGGGGAACCCAGTACTTC,CAISESGTTGGTQYF
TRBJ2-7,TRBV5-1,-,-,TGCGCCAGCAGCTTGAGATCACAGAACCACGAGCAGTACTTC,CASSLRSQNHEQYF
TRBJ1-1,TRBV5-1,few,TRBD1,TGCGCCAGCAGGTTTCGGGACAGGGGGAAGAACACTGAAGCTTTCTTT,CASRFRDRGKNTEAFF
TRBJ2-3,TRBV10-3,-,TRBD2,TGTGCCATCAGTGAAACTAGCGGGGTCACAGATACGCAGTATTTT,CAISETSGVTDTQYF
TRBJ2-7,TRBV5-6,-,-,TGTGCCAGCAGCCCACAGGGTGCCCCGTTGGTAGACGAGCAGTACTTC,CASSPQGAPLVDEQYF
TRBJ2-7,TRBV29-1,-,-,TGCAGCGTTTCCAGACTCAGGGGCCCCTACGAGCAGTACTTC,CSVSRLRGPYEQYF
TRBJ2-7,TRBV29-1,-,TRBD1,TGCAGCGTTACCGGGACAGGGACCGAGCAGTACTTC,CSVTGTGTEQYF
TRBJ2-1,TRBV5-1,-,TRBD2,TGCGCCAGCAGCTTCACAACCTGGACTAGCGGGGGGTACAATGAGCAGTTCTTC,CASSFTTWTSGGYNEQFF
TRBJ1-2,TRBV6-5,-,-,TGTGCCAGCAGTCTCCACGCGGGGAGTGGCTACACCTTC,CASSLHAGSGYTF
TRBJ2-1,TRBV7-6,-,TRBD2,TGTGCCAGCAGCTTAGCAGGACTAGCGGACAATGAGCAGTTCTTC,CASSLAGLADNEQFF
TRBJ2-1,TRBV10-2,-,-,TGCGCCAGCAGTGTAACCCAGGGAGGCACCAATGAGCAGTTCTTC,CASSVTQGGTNEQFF
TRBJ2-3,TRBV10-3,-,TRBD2,TGTGCCATCAGAGGACTAGCGGGAGGCCGCACAGATACGCAGTATTTT,CAIRGLAGGRTDTQYF
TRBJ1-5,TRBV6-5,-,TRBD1,TGTGCCAGCAGTTATCAGGGGGTTGCTGGCAATCAGCCCCAGCATTTT,CASSYQGVAGNQPQHF
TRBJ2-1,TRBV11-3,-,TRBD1,TGTGCCAGCAGCTTAGAGTCGACAGGGTACCATGAGCAGTTCTTC,CASSLESTGYHEQFF
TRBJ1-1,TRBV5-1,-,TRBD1,TGCGCCAGCAGCTCCCGGGACAGGGGGTGGACTGAAGCTTTCTTT,CASSSRDRGWTEAFF